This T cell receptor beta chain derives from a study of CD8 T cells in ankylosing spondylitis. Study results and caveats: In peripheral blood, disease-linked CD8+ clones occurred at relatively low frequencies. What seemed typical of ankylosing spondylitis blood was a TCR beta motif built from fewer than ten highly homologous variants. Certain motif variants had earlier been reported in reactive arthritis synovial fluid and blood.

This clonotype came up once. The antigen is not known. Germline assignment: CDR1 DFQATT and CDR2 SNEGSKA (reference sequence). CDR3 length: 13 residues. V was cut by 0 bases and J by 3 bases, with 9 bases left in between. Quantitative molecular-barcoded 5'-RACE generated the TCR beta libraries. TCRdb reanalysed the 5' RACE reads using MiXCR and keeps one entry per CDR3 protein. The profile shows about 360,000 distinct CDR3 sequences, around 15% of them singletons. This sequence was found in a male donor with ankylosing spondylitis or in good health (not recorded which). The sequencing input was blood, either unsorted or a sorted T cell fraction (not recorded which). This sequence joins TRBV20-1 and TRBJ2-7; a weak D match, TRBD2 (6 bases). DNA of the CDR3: TGCAGTGCTAGAGACGGGAGCCGCTACGAGCAGTACTTC. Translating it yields CSARDGSRYEQYF.